The 13 T cell receptor beta chains presented below share a single source sample, sequenced in a study of regulatory T cells in long-lasting Graves disease (dated by TCRdb to the early 2020s). The time point label for this specimen denotes: persistent/refractory GD, antithyroid drugs over 5 years with positive TRAb. For both TCR sequencing and RNA sequencing, RNA was extracted from PBMCs using TRIzol. Libraries were made using multiplex PCR. The data were produced on an Illumina HiSeq 4000. To build TCR beta libraries, CDR3 regions were amplified by Arm-PCR using iRepertoire HTBI primers. The public reads were quality trimmed at Q25 with fastp and then assembled into clones with MiXCR by TCRdb, keeping productive beta chains. Every CDR3 protein is listed once, alongside the most common genes and DNA of its rows. This sample comprises 400,000 or so distinct CDR3 sequences, around 24% of them detected only once. Together, the top ten hold about a quarter of the sample.

The sample in question was peripheral blood mononuclear cells (PBMCs), obtained when the disease was refractory, from a patient treated with antithyroid drugs. Receptors originate from a female donor with Graves disease.

This clonotype was seen a handful of times. This chain links TRBV4-3 with TRBJ2-7, with 11 nucleotides matching TRBD2. Germline CDR1 is LGHNA and CDR2 is YSLEER. This CDR3 is 16 amino acids long. V lost 3 bases and J lost 4; bases outside the gene matches: 8. The CDR3 DNA is TGCGCCAGCAGCCAGGGGTGGGGGACTAGCGGTTACGAGCAGTACTTC. This gives the protein CASSQGWGTSGYEQYF.

This clonotype showed up many times. The chain uses TRBV6-1 and TRBJ1-5; 9 bases are a match to TRBD1. CDR1 is MNHNS and CDR2 is SASEGT in the germline V gene. This CDR3 is built from 15 residues. With V trimmed by 8 bases and J by 7 bases, 12 bases remained unmatched. Here the CDR3 reads CASASGTGILQPQHF. CDR3 sequence (DNA): TGTGCCAGCGCTTCCGGGACAGGGATCCTGCAGCCCCAGCATTTT.

This rearrangement joins TRBV18 to TRBJ1-1; tentatively, D is TRBD1 (5 bases). Trimming shortened V by 7 bases and J by 1 base, and 10 bases separated the two germline ends. The CDR3 sequence is 13 residues long. The germline CDR1 and CDR2 sequences are KGHSH and LQKENI. CDR3 bases: TGTGCCAGCTACAAAGGACAGAACACTGAAGCTTTCTTT. It translates to CASYKGQNTEAFF.

This clonotype appeared a few times. This chain links TRBV24-1 with TRBJ2-5, with D perhaps being TRBD1 or TRBD2 (5 bases each). Germline V gives CDR1 KGHDR, CDR2 SFDVKD. The ends were cut back, 7 bases at V and 9 bases at J, with 20 bases in the middle. The CDR3 covers 14 residues. CDR3 sequence reads: CATSTSGLAGPQYF. CDR3 nucleotides: TGTGCCACCAGCACTAGTGGACTGGCAGGGCCCCAGTACTTC.

The table lists this clonotype with a few counts. This chain uses TRBV25-1 with TRBJ1-1, with no clear D. Trimming shortened V by 3 bases and J by 11 bases, and 16 bases separated the two germline ends. CDR1 and CDR2 (germline): MGHDK, SYGVNS. CDR3 length: 13 residues. The CDR3 loop reads CASSDSAKDGAFF. In DNA, the CDR3 is TGTGCCAGCAGTGACAGTGCAAAGGATGGGGCTTTCTTT. The full variable domain, completed using reference TRBV25-1 and TRBJ1-1, is EADIYQTPRYLVIGTGKKITLECSQTMGHDKMYWYQQDPGMELHLIHYSYGVNSTEKGDLSSESTVSRIRTEHFPLTLESARPSHTSQYLCASSDSAKDGAFFGQGTRLTVV.

V and J are TRBV20-1 and TRBJ2-2; D assignment may be TRBD1 or TRBD2 (5 bases each). The CDR3 covers 16 residues. Germline V gene lookup returns CDR1 DFQATT and CDR2 SNEGSKA (reference sequence). V was pared by 0 bases and J by 0 bases, with 11 bases between. The CDR3 protein is CSARELGRTNTGELFF. The CDR3 nucleotides are TGCAGTGCTAGAGAATTGGGACGGACGAACACCGGGGAGCTGTTTTTT.

This clonotype showed up just a few times. The rearrangement uses TRBV2 and TRBJ1-2; D remains unclear. Trimming cost V 9 bases and J 0 bases, with 14 bases left between them. Germline V lookup: CDR1 SNHLY, CDR2 FYNNEI. The CDR3 loop spans 14 amino acids. CDR3 coding DNA: TGTGCCAGTAGGAGGGCCACTGCTAACTATGGCTACACCTTC. Protein sequence: CASRRATANYGYTF.

As for this clonotype: A much larger clone lies one base from this, so it may be a read error. J is TRBJ2-7 and V is TRBV20-1; 7 nucleotides agree with TRBD1. The germline V gene has CDR1 DFQATT and CDR2 SNEGSKA (reference sequence). The CDR3 is 13 amino acids. The V and J ends lost 5 bases and 9 bases, in that order; junction bases with no gene match: 13. CDR3 protein: CSAQDRAWNGQYF. As DNA, the CDR3 is TGCAGTGCTCAAGACAGGGCGTGGAACGGGCAGTACTTC.

This clonotype was detected many times. The V gene is TRBV3-1, the J gene TRBJ1-6; D is possibly TRBD1 (6 bases). Germline lookup yields CDR1 LGHDT and CDR2 YNNKEL (reference sequence). Trimming stripped 8 bases from V and 7 bases from J, with 12 bases between. The CDR3 loop spans 13 amino acids. The DNA of the CDR3 is TGTGCCAGCGGGGACACCATAAATTCACCCCTCCACTTT. Its protein is CASGDTINSPLHF.

The V gene is TRBV20-1, the J gene TRBJ2-7; D tentatively reads TRBD1 or TRBD2 (5 bases each). CDR1 DFQATT and CDR2 SNEGSKA come from the germline V gene (reference sequence). The CDR3 is 15 residues long. V lost 5 bases, J lost 1 base, and 18 bases lay in between. In DNA, the CDR3 is TGCAGTGCTGCCGGGACCAGCGGTCCGTCCTACGAGCAGTACTTC. This codes for CSAAGTSGPSYEQYF.

Comments on this clonotype: At one end, the junction sequence differs from germline, possibly due to a read error. The chain couples TRBV18 to TRBJ1-1; D is uncertain. The germline gives CDR1 KGHSH, CDR2 LQKENI. This CDR3 is built from 10 residues. The CDR3 is CASPPPEAFF. In nucleotides, the CDR3 is TGTGCCAGCCCACCCCCCGAAGCTTTCTTT.

This clonotype was observed many times. The CDR3 protein is CASSERGRPGFDYGYTF. The CDR3 DNA follows: TGTGCCAGCAGTGAAAGGGGGAGGCCCGGTTTTGACTATGGCTACACCTTC. This chain links TRBV2 with TRBJ1-2; a possible D gene is TRBD1 (6 bases). This CDR3 region has 17 residues. The germline V gene has CDR1 SNHLY and CDR2 FYNNEI. V was pared by 2 bases and J by 3 bases, with 19 bases between.

This clonotype was detected only a few times. V usage is TRBV6-5 and J usage is TRBJ1-1; a weak D match, TRBD1 (6 bases). This CDR3 has 14 amino acids. Between the trimmed V and J ends, which lost 2 bases and 4 bases, there was a span of 11 bases. The germline V gene encodes CDR1 MNHEY and CDR2 SVGAGI. Here the CDR3 DNA reads TGTGCCAGCAGTTACGTCTTAGGGGGCACTGAAGCTTTCTTT. Protein: CASSYVLGGTEAFF.